The 29 T cell receptor beta chains below come from one sample, sequenced in a study of neurological immune-mediated disorders. One entry per CDR3 protein results from TCRdb running MiXCR on the 5' RACE reads. In the table there are more than 13,000 distinct CDR3 sequences, more than 9% of which are singletons. Sequencing was carried out using PBMCs. The receptor source for this set is a woman between 40 and 50 years old in good health.

This clonotype was counted many times. The V call is TRBV28, the J call TRBJ2-3; D is possibly TRBD1 (7 bases). The CDR3 runs 16 residues. Germline values: CDR1 MDHEN, CDR2 SYDVKM. The V end was cut by 11 bases, the J end by 3 bases, with 24 bases between. The CDR3 region has the DNA TGTGCCTTAGGGGCCCGACAGGGACTGGCTACAGATACGCAGTATTTT. It translates to CALGARQGLATDTQYF. The variable domain in full, with the rest retrieved from reference TRBV28 and TRBJ2-3, is DVKVTQSSRYLVKRTGEKVFLECVQDMDHENMFWYRQDPGLGLRLIYFSYDVKMKEKGDIPEGYSVSREKKERFSLILESASTNQTSMYLCALGARQGLATDTQYFGPGTRLTVL.

At least ten counts were recorded for this clonotype. This chain uses TRBV15 with TRBJ1-1; a weak D match, TRBD1 (6 bases). The CDR3 extends over 13 amino acids. CDR1 LNHNV and CDR2 YYDKDF come from the germline V gene (reference sequence). The ends were cut back, 6 bases at V and 4 bases at J, with 12 bases in the middle. Here the CDR3 reads CATRNRARTEAFF. As DNA, the CDR3 is TGTGCCACCAGGAACAGGGCGCGCACTGAAGCTTTCTTT.

At least ten counts were recorded for this clonotype. The chain recombines TRBV28 with TRBJ2-6, with 7 bases aligning to TRBD1. V was pared by 3 bases and J by 3 bases, with 5 bases of the junction left unmatched. This CDR3 has 16 residues. Germline V gene sequence: CDR1 MDHEN, CDR2 SYDVKM. The CDR3 loop is CASSFWTGSGANVLTF. CDR3 bases: TGTGCCAGCAGTTTCTGGACAGGCAGTGGGGCCAACGTCCTGACTTTC.

Many counts were recorded for this clonotype. The chain employs TRBV20-1 and TRBJ1-4; the match to TRBD1 covers 7 bases. The V gene end was trimmed by 6 bases and the J gene end by 7 bases; junction bases not matched to a gene: 11. Germline CDR1 DFQATT, CDR2 SNEGSKA (reference sequence). The CDR3 runs 14 residues. CDR3 region: CSAPQRQGGEKLFF. CDR3 nucleotides: TGCAGTGCCCCCCAAAGACAGGGAGGTGAAAAACTGTTTTTT.

The chain employs TRBV3-1 and TRBJ2-7; 11 bases are shared with TRBD1. V was pared by 4 bases and J by 4 bases, with 3 bases of the junction left unmatched. The CDR3 runs 14 residues. Per germline, CDR1 LGHDT and CDR2 YNNKEL (reference sequence). CDR3 region: CASSLGQGAYEQYF. CDR3 DNA sequence: TGTGCCAGCAGCCTAGGACAGGGGGCGTACGAGCAGTACTTC.

This clonotype was seen ten or more times. The chain is built from TRBV7-2 and TRBJ2-7; 7 bases align to TRBD1. Germline values: CDR1 SGHTA, CDR2 FQGNSA. The CDR3 has 17 amino acids. V was pared by 0 bases and J by 0 bases, with 8 bases of the junction left unmatched. The CDR3: CASSLALAGGSSYEQYF. The CDR3, as DNA: TGTGCCAGCAGCTTAGCCCTGGCAGGGGGTAGCTCCTACGAGCAGTACTTC.

This clonotype was detected ten times or more. The chain couples TRBV20-1 to TRBJ2-7; 8 bases agree with TRBD1. CDR1 is DFQATT, CDR2 SNEGSKA, per germline (reference sequence). V lost 4 bases to trimming and J lost 7 bases; unmatched junction nucleotides: 9. The CDR3 is 13 amino acids. Here the CDR3 DNA reads TGCAGTGCTACCCAGGGGGCAAGAGGGGAGCAGTACTTC. It codes for CSATQGARGEQYF.

This clonotype was picked up many times. The rearrangement links TRBV11-2 to TRBJ2-1; 13 bases line up with TRBD2. The CDR3 consists of 15 residues. Germline V gene data show CDR1 as SGHAT and CDR2 as FQNNGV. Unmatched junction bases numbered 7, after V lost 5 bases and J lost 9 bases. The CDR3 loop is CASSPRLAGGPEQFF. The DNA for the CDR3 is TGTGCCAGCAGCCCGAGACTAGCGGGGGGTCCTGAGCAGTTCTTC.

This clonotype was detected ten times or more. The chain employs TRBV4-1 and TRBJ2-7; TRBD2 agrees at 13 bases. CDR3 length: 15 residues. Germline CDR1 MGHRA, CDR2 YSYEKL. Unmatched junction bases numbered 6, after V lost 4 bases and J lost 6 bases. CDR3 sequence: CASSPGTSGVLEQYF. The CDR3 nucleotides are TGCGCCAGCAGCCCGGGGACTAGCGGGGTGCTCGAGCAGTACTTC.

The sample holds many counts of this clonotype. The CDR3 DNA reads TGTGCCAGCCAACACTCGACTAGCAACATTCAGTACTTC. Its protein is CASQHSTSNIQYF. V gene TRBV7-8 combines with J gene TRBJ2-4; 7 bases fit TRBD2. V was clipped by 8 bases and J by 7 bases; unmatched bases: 8. The V gene's germline CDR1 is SGHVS and CDR2 FQNEAQ. The CDR3 runs to 13 residues. Together with reference TRBV7-8 and TRBJ2-4, the CDR3 gives the full variable domain: GAGVSQSPRYKVAKRGQDVALRCDPISGHVSLFWYQQALGQGPEFLTYFQNEAQLDKSGLPSDRFFAERPEGSVSTLKIQRTQQEDSAVYLCASQHSTSNIQYFGAGTRLSVL.

This clonotype showed up many times. This chain joins TRBV27 and TRBJ1-5, with D tentatively TRBD1 (6 bases). V was pared by 4 bases and J by 7 bases, with 17 bases between. The CDR3 sequence is 15 residues long. Per the germline V gene, CDR1 is MNHEY and CDR2 is SMNVEV (reference sequence). CDR3 residues: CASSSTQGLGQPQHF. CDR3 coding DNA: TGTGCCAGCAGTTCCACGCAGGGGTTGGGGCAGCCCCAGCATTTT.

This clonotype showed up many times. The gene calls are TRBV5-1 and TRBJ2-1; TRBD2 aligns across 8 bases. Losses at the gene ends were 5 bases for V and 6 bases for J; bases not matched to a gene: 10. Germline V lookup: CDR1 SGHRS, CDR2 YFSETQ. This CDR3 has 15 residues. The chain's CDR3 is CASRPAGGPSNEQFF. The DNA of the CDR3 is TGCGCCAGCAGGCCCGCGGGGGGCCCTAGCAATGAGCAGTTCTTC.

This clonotype was seen many times. The CDR3 nucleotides read TGTGCCAGCAGCTACTATGGCCCTGAAGCTTTCTTT. Encoded protein: CASSYYGPEAFF. The chain is built from TRBV11-2 and TRBJ1-1; D not certain. The germline CDR1 and CDR2 sequences are SGHAT and FQNNGV. V lost 4 bases to trimming and J lost 6 bases, with 9 bases between them. The CDR3 is made up of 12 amino acids.

This clonotype was seen repeatedly, ten times or more. CDR3 nucleotides: TGCAGTGCTAGGACAGGGTTCACTGAAGCTTTCTTT. It is translated as CSARTGFTEAFF. V and J are TRBV20-1 and TRBJ1-1; 7 positions agree with TRBD1. The CDR3 sequence is 12 residues long. Germline V CDR1 and CDR2: DFQATT, SNEGSKA (reference sequence). The V and J ends lost 3 bases and 4 bases, in that order; junction bases with no gene match: 2.

This clonotype was found many times. The chain couples TRBV6-4 to TRBJ2-1; D may be TRBD2 (6 bases). Germline CDR1 is MRHNA and CDR2 is SNTAGT. Trimming took 4 bases from V and 8 from J, leaving 12 bases between them. The CDR3 is 13 amino acids. The CDR3 loop reads CASSGGSGYEQFF. The CDR3 coding sequence is TGTGCCAGCAGTGGGGGTAGCGGCTATGAGCAGTTCTTC.

The chain employs TRBV5-6 and TRBJ2-7; possibly TRBD2 for D (6 bases). The CDR3 extends over 15 amino acids. The germline CDR1 and CDR2 sequences are SGHDT and YYEEEE. V lost 6 bases and J lost 2, with 18 bases in between. Written as DNA, the CDR3 is TGTGCCAGCACTAAGACCGCGGGGAAACCCTACGAGCAGTACTTC. Encoded protein: CASTKTAGKPYEQYF.

This clonotype is medium-sized within its sample. The gene calls are TRBV29-1 and TRBJ2-1, with D perhaps TRBD2 (6 bases). Between the trimmed V and J ends, which lost 5 bases and 5 bases, there was a span of 7 bases. Per the germline V gene, CDR1 is SQVTM and CDR2 is ANQGSEA. The CDR3 has 11 residues. CDR3 in amino acids: CSVREDNEQFF. Here the CDR3 DNA reads TGCAGCGTTAGGGAGGACAATGAGCAGTTCTTC.

Relative to its sample, this clonotype is medium-sized. The J gene is TRBJ1-6, the V gene TRBV25-1, with D possibly TRBD1 on 5 matching bases. The germline V gene has CDR1 MGHDK and CDR2 SYGVNS. Trimming took 5 bases from V and 7 from J, leaving 15 bases between them. There are 15 residues in the CDR3. CDR3 sequence: CASSKGWQINSPLHF. In nucleotides, the CDR3 is TGTGCCAGCAGTAAGGGGTGGCAGATAAATTCACCCCTCCACTTT.

This clonotype was recorded at least ten times. Here the CDR3 DNA reads TGCAGTTTTTATCCCCCCGATTATGGCTACACCTTC. Its protein product is CSFYPPDYGYTF. The V call is TRBV20-1, the J call TRBJ1-2, with no clear D. Germline assignment: CDR1 DFQATT and CDR2 SNEGSKA (reference sequence). Deletions cut 8 bases from V and 5 bases from J, with 15 bases between. The CDR3 has 12 amino acids.

The chain has TRBV5-1 and TRBJ2-7; TRBD1 agrees at 7 bases. The germline gives CDR1 SGHRS, CDR2 YFSETQ. The ends lost 0 bases at V and 9 bases at J; junction bases unmatched: 3. The CDR3 covers 12 residues. The CDR3 nucleotides read TGCGCCAGCAGCTTGGAGGGACAGTGGCAGTACTTC. Amino acid sequence: CASSLEGQWQYF.

This clonotype came up many times. The chain joins TRBV27 to TRBJ2-5; D tentatively reads TRBD1 or TRBD2 (5 bases each). Germline CDR1 and CDR2: MNHEY and SMNVEV (reference sequence). The CDR3 extends over 14 amino acids. The V end was cut by 1 base, the J end by 6 bases, with 12 bases between. CDR3 in amino acids: CASSLFWGSQTQYF. DNA of the CDR3: TGTGCCAGCAGTTTATTTTGGGGGTCACAGACCCAGTACTTC.

This clonotype was seen at least ten times. J is TRBJ1-4 and V is TRBV28; 10 positions match TRBD1. V was pared by 7 bases and J by 5 bases, with 13 bases of the junction left unmatched. Germline CDR1 reads MDHEN; CDR2 reads SYDVKM. The length of the CDR3 is 17 residues. CDR3 DNA: TGTGCCAGCACCCCAGGGGGACAGGGGTATTTAAATGAAAAACTGTTTTTT. Its protein product is CASTPGGQGYLNEKLFF.

This clonotype was detected many times. This sequence joins TRBV5-5 and TRBJ2-4; TRBD2 agrees at 8 bases. The CDR3 length is 14 residues. J was trimmed by 6 bases and V by 8 bases; bases with no gene match: 10. The V gene's germline CDR1 is SGHKS and CDR2 YYEKEE (reference sequence). For the CDR3, the DNA is TGTGCCAGTAATTCCGGGACTAGTCTAAACATTCAGTACTTC. This sequence encodes CASNSGTSLNIQYF.

V usage is TRBV20-1 and J usage is TRBJ1-2, with 7 bases matching TRBD1. This CDR3 is 14 amino acids long. The junction had 11 bases not matched to a gene; V was cut back by 2 bases and J by 8 bases. CDR1 and CDR2 from the germline V gene are DFQATT and SNEGSKA (reference sequence). The CDR3: CSARPLRQGGGYTF. The CDR3 DNA follows: TGCAGTGCTAGACCCCTTAGACAGGGTGGCGGCTACACCTTC.

This clonotype was observed many times. CDR3 nucleotide sequence: TGTGCCAGCTCCCCCAGCCCTACAGCGTTAGGGACTGAAGCTTTCTTT. Translated: CASSPSPTALGTEAFF. The chain employs TRBV18 and TRBJ1-1, with D hard to call. Looked up from germline, CDR1 is KGHSH and CDR2 is LQKENI. V was trimmed by 6 bases and J by 5 bases, leaving 22 bases between them. The CDR3 loop spans 16 amino acids. The variable domain in full, completed from reference TRBV18 and TRBJ1-1, reads NAGVMQNPRHLVRRRGQEARLRCSPMKGHSHVYWYRQLPEEGLKFMVYLQKENIIDESGMPKERFSAEFPKEGPSILRIQQVVRGDSAAYFCASSPSPTALGTEAFFGQGTRLTVV.

Many counts were recorded for this clonotype. The chain employs TRBV20-1 and TRBJ2-5, with TRBD2 identical over 11 bases. The ends lost 1 base at V and 4 bases at J; junction bases unmatched: 17. Germline values: CDR1 DFQATT, CDR2 SNEGSKA (reference sequence). The CDR3 totals 19 residues. In DNA, the CDR3 is TGCAGTGCTAGAGTTTCTTCGGGACTAGCGGCCATAACGGGAGAGACCCAGTACTTC. It encodes CSARVSSGLAAITGETQYF.

This clonotype was observed at least ten times. This rearrangement joins TRBV6-6 to TRBJ1-5; D is unresolved. Germline loops: CDR1 MNHNY, CDR2 SVGAGI (reference sequence). V was pared by 8 bases and J by 5 bases, with 7 bases between. The CDR3 runs to 11 residues. The CDR3 DNA reads as TGTGCCAGCGGGGTTTATCAGCCCCAGCATTTT. Translation gives CASGVYQPQHF.

This clonotype is medium-sized by share. The chain is built from TRBV20-1 and TRBJ1-4; 8 bases are shared with TRBD1. This CDR3 spans 15 amino acids. The junction had 7 bases not matched to a gene; V was cut back by 3 bases and J by 4 bases. Germline CDR1 is DFQATT and CDR2 is SNEGSKA (reference sequence). CDR3 sequence reads: CSARDRDRFNEKLFF. The CDR3 DNA follows: TGCAGTGCTAGGGACCGGGACAGGTTTAATGAAAAACTGTTTTTT.

This clonotype was picked up many times. The chain recombines TRBV7-9 with TRBJ1-2; TRBD1 aligns across 9 bases. CDR1 and CDR2 (germline): SEHNR, FQNEAQ (reference sequence). This CDR3 spans 17 amino acids. With 3 bases clipped from V and 0 bases from J, the junction kept 8 bases outside the gene matches. Here the CDR3 DNA reads TGTGCCAGCAGCTTTCGGGACAGGGCCTTCCCTAACTATGGCTACACCTTC. Translation: CASSFRDRAFPNYGYTF. The full variable domain, completed using reference TRBV7-9 and TRBJ1-2, is DTGVSQNPRHKITKRGQNVTFRCDPISEHNRLYWYRQTLGQGPEFLTYFQNEAQLEKSRLLSDRFSAERPKGSFSTLEIQRTEQGDSAMYLCASSFRDRAFPNYGYTFGSGTRLTVV.